This paragraph reports one T cell receptor (beta chain). Its antigen is still unknown. This sample stems from a study of cytomegalovirus exposure and HLA in healthy donors. Study-level points and caveats: Specific recognition of CMV antigens was confirmed in vitro for three chains (all CMV-associated). A later analysis showed HLA-associated TCR beta chains outstripping equally common others in clonal expansion. Accurate prediction of most subjects' HLA-A and HLA-B alleles from TCR beta sequences was reported. Trimming of TCR beta V- and J-genes showed a link, identified in a later analysis, to a missense DCLRE1C variant.

Losses at the gene ends were 1 base for V and 7 bases for J; bases not matched to a gene: 4. The CDR3 length is 13 residues. Germline V gene sequence: CDR1 SGHTS, CDR2 YDEGEE. A multiplex PCR was run with 60 Vbeta primers and 13 Jbeta primers. The repertoire was sequenced with immunoSEQ multiplex PCR; TCRdb's copy has only in-frame clones and lacks some. Found here are around 130,000 clones, approximately 86% of them singletons; the top ten hold around 1.7%. The specimen was PBMCs. This sequence originates from a boy between 5 and 17 years old in good health and CMV-seronegative. The chain couples TRBV5-8 to TRBJ1-2; TRBD1 matches at 7 bases. DNA of the CDR3: TGTGCCAGCAGCTTGACAGGGGTTGGTGGCTACACCTTC. Its translation is CASSLTGVGGYTF.